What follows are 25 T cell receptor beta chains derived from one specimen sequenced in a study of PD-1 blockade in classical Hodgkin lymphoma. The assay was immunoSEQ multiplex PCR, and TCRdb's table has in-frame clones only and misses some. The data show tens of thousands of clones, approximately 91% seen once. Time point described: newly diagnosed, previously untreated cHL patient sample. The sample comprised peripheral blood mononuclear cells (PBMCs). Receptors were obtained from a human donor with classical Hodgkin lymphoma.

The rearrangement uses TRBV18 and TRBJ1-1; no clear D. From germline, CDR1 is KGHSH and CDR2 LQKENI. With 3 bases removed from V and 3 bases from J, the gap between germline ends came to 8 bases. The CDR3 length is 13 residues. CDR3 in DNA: TGTGCCAGCTCACCCCGGGCGGACACTGAAGCTTTCTTT. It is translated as CASSPRADTEAFF.

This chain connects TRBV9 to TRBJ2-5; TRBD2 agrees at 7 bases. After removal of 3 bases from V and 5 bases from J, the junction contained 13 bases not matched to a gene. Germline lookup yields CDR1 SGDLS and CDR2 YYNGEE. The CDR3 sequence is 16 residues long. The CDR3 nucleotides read TGTGCCAGCAGCGGCCCCCGGGGGGTGGAAGGGGAGACCCAGTACTTC. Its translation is CASSGPRGVEGETQYF.

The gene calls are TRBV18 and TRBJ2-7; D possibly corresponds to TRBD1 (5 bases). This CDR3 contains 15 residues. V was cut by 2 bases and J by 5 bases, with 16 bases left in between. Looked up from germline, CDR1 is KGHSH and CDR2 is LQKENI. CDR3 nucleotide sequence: TGTGCCAGCTCACCAAGAGACCCAGGGTCCCACGAGCAGTACTTC. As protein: CASSPRDPGSHEQYF. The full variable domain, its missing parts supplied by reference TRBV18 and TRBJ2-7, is NAGVMQNPRHLVRRRGQEARLRCSPMKGHSHVYWYRQLPEEGLKFMVYLQKENIIDESGMPKERFSAEFPKEGPSILRIQQVVRGDSAAYFCASSPRDPGSHEQYFGPGTRLTVT.

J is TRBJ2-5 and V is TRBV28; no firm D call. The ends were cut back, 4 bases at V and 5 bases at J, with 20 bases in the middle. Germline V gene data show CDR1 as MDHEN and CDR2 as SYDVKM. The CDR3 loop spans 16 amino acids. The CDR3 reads CASSSRAGRLDETQYF. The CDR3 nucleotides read TGTGCCAGCAGTTCCCGAGCCGGAAGGCTAGATGAGACCCAGTACTTC.

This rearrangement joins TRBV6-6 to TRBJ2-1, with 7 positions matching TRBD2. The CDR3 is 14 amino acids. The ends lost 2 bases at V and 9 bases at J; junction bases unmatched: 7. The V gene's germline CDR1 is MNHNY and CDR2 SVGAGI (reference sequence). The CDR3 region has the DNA TGTGCCAGCAGTTACCGGGCGGGAGCAGGTGAGCAGTTCTTC. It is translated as CASSYRAGAGEQFF.

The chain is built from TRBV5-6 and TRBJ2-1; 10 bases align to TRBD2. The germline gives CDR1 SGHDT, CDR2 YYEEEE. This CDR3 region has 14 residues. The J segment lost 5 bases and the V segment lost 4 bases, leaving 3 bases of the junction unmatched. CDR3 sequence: CASSTSGINNEQFF. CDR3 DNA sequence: TGTGCCAGCAGCACTAGCGGGATTAACAATGAGCAGTTCTTC.

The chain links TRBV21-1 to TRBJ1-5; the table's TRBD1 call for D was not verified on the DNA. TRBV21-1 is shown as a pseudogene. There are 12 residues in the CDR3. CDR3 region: CASSYYRQPQHF. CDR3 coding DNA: TGTGCCAGCAGCTATTACAGGCAGCCCCAGCATTTT.

CDR3 sequence: CASSPGPSYGYTF. The CDR3 DNA sequence: TGTGCCAGCAGTCCTGGACCGAGCTATGGCTACACCTTC. This chain links TRBV6-1 with TRBJ1-2; D uncertain. The CDR3 loop spans 13 amino acids. Between the trimmed V and J ends, which lost 5 bases and 4 bases, there was a span of 11 bases. CDR1 is MNHNS and CDR2 is SASEGT in the germline V gene.

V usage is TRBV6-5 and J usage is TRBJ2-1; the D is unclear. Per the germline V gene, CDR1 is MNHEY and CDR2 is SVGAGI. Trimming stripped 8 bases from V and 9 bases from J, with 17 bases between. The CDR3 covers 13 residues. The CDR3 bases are TGTGCCAGCCGAATCTACGTCTCGGGTGAGCAGTTCTTC. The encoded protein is CASRIYVSGEQFF.

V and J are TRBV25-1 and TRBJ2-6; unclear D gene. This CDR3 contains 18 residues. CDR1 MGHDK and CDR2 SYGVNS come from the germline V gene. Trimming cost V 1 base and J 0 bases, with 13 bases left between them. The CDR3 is CASSEWIGVASGANVLTF. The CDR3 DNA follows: TGTGCCAGCAGTGAATGGATTGGTGTTGCCTCTGGGGCCAACGTCCTGACTTTC.

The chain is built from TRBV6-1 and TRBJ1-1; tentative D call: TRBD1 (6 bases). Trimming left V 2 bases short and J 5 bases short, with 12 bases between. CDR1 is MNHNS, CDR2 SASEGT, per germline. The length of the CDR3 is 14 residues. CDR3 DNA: TGTGCCAGCAGTGAAATGGGGGGCTGGACTGAAGCTTTCTTT. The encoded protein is CASSEMGGWTEAFF.

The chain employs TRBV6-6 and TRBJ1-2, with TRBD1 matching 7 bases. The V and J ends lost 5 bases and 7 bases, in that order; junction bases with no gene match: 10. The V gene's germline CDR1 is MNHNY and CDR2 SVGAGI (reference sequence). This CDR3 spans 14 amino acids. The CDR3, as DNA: TGTGCCAGCAGTCAGGGACAGCTAATAGGTGGCTACACCTTC. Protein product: CASSQGQLIGGYTF.

As DNA, the CDR3 is TGTGCCATCAGTGAGTCGATCCGGGCCGGCGATACGCAGTATTTT. Translating gives CAISESIRAGDTQYF. This chain joins TRBV10-3 and TRBJ2-3; D gene uncertain. In germline, CDR1 is ENHRY, CDR2 SYGVKD. The CDR3 runs to 15 residues. Trimming shortened V by 0 bases and J by 6 bases, and 13 bases separated the two germline ends.

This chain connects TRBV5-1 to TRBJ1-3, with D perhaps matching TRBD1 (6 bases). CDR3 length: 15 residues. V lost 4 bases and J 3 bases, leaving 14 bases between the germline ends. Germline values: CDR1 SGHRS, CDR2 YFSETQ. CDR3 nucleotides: TGCGCCAGCAGCATCGACGGGGGCGATGGAAACACCATATATTTT. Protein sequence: CASSIDGGDGNTIYF.

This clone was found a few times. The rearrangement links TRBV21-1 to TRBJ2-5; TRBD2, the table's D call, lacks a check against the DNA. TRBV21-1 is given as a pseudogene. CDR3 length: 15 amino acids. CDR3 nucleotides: TGTGCCAGCAGCAAGATGGCAGACGGAGCGGAGACCCAGTACTTC. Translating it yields CASSKMADGAETQYF.

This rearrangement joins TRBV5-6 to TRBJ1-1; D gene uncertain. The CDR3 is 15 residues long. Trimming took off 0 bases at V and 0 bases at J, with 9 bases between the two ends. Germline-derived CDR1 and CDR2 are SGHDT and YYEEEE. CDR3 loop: CASSLAQIMNTEAFF. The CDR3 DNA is TGTGCCAGCAGCTTGGCCCAGATCATGAACACTGAAGCTTTCTTT.

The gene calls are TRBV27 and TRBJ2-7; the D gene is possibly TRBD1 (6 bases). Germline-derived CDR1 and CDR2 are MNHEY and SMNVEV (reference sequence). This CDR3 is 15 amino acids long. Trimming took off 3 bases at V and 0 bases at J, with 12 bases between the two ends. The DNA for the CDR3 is TGTGCCAGCAGTTTTTCAGGGGCCAGCTCCTACGAGCAGTACTTC. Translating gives CASSFSGASSYEQYF.

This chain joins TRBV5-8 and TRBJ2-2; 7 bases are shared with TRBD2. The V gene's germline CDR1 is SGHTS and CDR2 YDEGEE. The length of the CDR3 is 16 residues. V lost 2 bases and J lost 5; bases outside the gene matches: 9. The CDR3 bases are TGTGCCAGCAGCTTCCGTGGCGGGAGTGAAACCGGGGAGCTGTTTTTT. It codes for CASSFRGGSETGELFF.

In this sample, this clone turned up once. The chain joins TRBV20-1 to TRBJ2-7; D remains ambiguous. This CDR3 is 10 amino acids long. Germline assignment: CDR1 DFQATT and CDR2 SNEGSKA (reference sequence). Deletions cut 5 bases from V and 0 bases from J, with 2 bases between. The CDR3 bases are TGCAGTGCTCCCTCCTACGAGCAGTACTTC. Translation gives CSAPSYEQYF.

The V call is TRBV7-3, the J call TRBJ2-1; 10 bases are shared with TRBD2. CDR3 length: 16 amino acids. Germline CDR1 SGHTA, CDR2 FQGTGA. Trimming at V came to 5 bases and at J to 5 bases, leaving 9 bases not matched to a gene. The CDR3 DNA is TGTGCCAGCAGCCCCAAGCTAGCGGGGGTACACAATGAGCAGTTCTTC. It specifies CASSPKLAGVHNEQFF.

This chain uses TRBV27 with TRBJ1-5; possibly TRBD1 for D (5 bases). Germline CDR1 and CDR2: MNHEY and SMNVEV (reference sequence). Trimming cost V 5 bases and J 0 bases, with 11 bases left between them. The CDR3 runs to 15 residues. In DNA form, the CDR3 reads TGTGCCAGCAGTCCCGGGGGATTTAGCAATCAGCCCCAGCATTTT. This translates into CASSPGGFSNQPQHF.

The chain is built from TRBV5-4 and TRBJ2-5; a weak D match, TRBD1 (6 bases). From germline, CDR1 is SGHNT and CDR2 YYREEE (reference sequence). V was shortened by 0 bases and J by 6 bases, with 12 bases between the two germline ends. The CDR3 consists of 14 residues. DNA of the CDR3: TGTGCCAGCAGCTTGGCCGGGCAGGGGAAGACCCAGTACTTC. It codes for CASSLAGQGKTQYF.

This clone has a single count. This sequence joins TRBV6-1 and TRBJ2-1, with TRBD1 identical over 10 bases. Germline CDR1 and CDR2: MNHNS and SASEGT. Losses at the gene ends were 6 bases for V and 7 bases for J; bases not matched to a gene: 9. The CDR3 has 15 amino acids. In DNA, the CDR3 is TGTGCCAGCAGGGCCGGGACAGGGGTTGGGAATGAGCAGTTCTTC. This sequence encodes CASRAGTGVGNEQFF.

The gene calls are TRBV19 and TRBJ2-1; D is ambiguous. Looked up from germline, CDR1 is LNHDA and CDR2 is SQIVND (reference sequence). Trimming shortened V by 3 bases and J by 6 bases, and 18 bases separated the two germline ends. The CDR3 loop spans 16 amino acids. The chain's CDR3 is CASSMDSRSFGNEQFF. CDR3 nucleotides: TGTGCCAGTAGTATGGATAGCAGGTCTTTCGGCAATGAGCAGTTCTTC. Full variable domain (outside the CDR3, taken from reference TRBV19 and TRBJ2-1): DGGITQSPKYLFRKEGQNVTLSCEQNLNHDAMYWYRQDPGQGLRLIYYSQIVNDFQKGDIAEGYSVSREKKESFPLTVTSAQKNPTAFYLCASSMDSRSFGNEQFFGPGTRLTVL.

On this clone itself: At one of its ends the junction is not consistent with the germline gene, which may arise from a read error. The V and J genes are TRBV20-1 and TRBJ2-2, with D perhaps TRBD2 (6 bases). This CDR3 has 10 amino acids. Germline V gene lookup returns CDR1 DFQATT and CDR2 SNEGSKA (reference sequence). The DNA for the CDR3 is TGCAGTGCTCCCTGGCGGGGAGCTGTTTTT. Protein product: CSAPWRGAVF.